Presented here are 8 T cell receptor beta chains from one specimen sequenced in a study of blood T cell repertoires in COVID-19. The table came from immunoSEQ multiplex PCR; TCRdb's copy has only in-frame clones and leaves some out. The sample holds hundreds of thousands of clones, more than 80% seen once. Sequences were obtained from PBMCs or T cells enriched from blood (not recorded which). Receptor source: a young man who had recovered from COVID-19.

The CDR3 DNA reads as TGTGTCAGAAGCCGGAGACTAGCGGGGGGGTTACGTATAGATACGCAGTATTTT. Translating gives CVRSRRLAGGLRIDTQYF. This chain uses TRBV7-5 with TRBJ2-3; no check of the table's D call, TRBD2, against the DNA was made. TRBV7-5 is classified as a pseudogene. The CDR3 is 18 amino acids.

V usage is TRBV2 and J usage is TRBJ1-5; 7 bases line up with TRBD1. With V trimmed by 7 bases and J by 4 bases, 4 bases remained unmatched. This CDR3 is 13 amino acids long. Germline V gene sequence: CDR1 SNHLY, CDR2 FYNNEI. CDR3 DNA sequence: TGTGCCAGCATGGGGACAGTAAATCAGCCCCAGCATTTT. Its protein product is CASMGTVNQPQHF.

This clone was detected only a few times. The rearrangement joins TRBV5-1 to TRBJ2-2; 7 bases match TRBD1. V was clipped by 3 bases and J by 8 bases; unmatched bases: 13. The CDR3 is 16 amino acids. The germline V gene encodes CDR1 SGHRS and CDR2 YFSETQ. DNA for the CDR3: TGCGCCAGCAGCTCGGAGCCAGGGGGAAACGGAGGGGAGCTGTTTTTT. Translating gives CASSSEPGGNGGELFF.

V and J are TRBV5-4 and TRBJ2-7, with D maybe TRBD1 (5 bases). CDR1 is SGHNT, CDR2 YYREEE, per germline (reference sequence). Trimming stripped 4 bases from V and 0 bases from J, with 20 bases between. The CDR3 length is 17 residues. In nucleotides, the CDR3 is TGTGCCAGCAGCCAGGACCCTATGGGGCGGACCTCCTACGAGCAGTACTTC. Its protein product is CASSQDPMGRTSYEQYF.

The chain is built from TRBV4-1 and TRBJ2-1, with 8 bases identical to TRBD2. V was pared by 2 bases and J by 4 bases, with 10 bases of the junction left unmatched. Germline V gene data show CDR1 as MGHRA and CDR2 as YSYEKL. The CDR3 contains 17 residues. DNA for the CDR3: TGCGCCAGCAGCCAATGGGCCAGCGGGGGTTCTTACAATGAGCAGTTCTTC. It specifies CASSQWASGGSYNEQFF.

The chain recombines TRBV3-1 (or the pseudogene TRBV3-2) with TRBJ1-1; D is perhaps TRBD1 (5 bases). CDR3 size: 14 residues. The ends were cut back, 4 bases at V and 4 bases at J, with 13 bases in the middle. Germline assignment: CDR1 LGHDT and CDR2 YNNKEL (reference sequence). The CDR3 region has the DNA TGTGCCAGCAGCCGCCGGGGGGGGAGCACTGAAGCTTTCTTT. Its protein is CASSRRGGSTEAFF.

The chain joins TRBV18 to TRBJ2-2, with 7 bases lining up with TRBD1. There are 16 residues in the CDR3. Germline V gene lookup returns CDR1 KGHSH and CDR2 LQKENI. V was clipped by 3 bases and J by 1 base; unmatched bases: 5. The CDR3: CASSPPGTVNTGELFF. The CDR3 DNA reads as TGTGCCAGCTCACCTCCCGGGACAGTGAACACCGGGGAGCTGTTTTTT.

V and J are TRBV5-1 and TRBJ1-3; D not certain. This CDR3 is built from 13 residues. Trimming left V 3 bases short and J 7 bases short, with 11 bases between. Germline-derived CDR1 and CDR2 are SGHRS and YFSETQ. CDR3 sequence (DNA): TGCGCCAGCAGCTCTGAGGGTCTGAACACCATATATTTT. It translates to CASSSEGLNTIYF.